These 8 T cell receptor beta chains came from one sample sequenced in a study of cytomegalovirus exposure and HLA in healthy donors. A multiplex PCR was run with 60 Vbeta primers and 13 Jbeta primers. Here immunoSEQ multiplex PCR was the method, and the copy in TCRdb shows in-frame clones only, minus some. The sample shows over 150,000 clones, under 85% of them seen only once. The sequenced material came from PBMCs. The source is a male donor in good health and CMV-seronegative.

V gene TRBV27 combines with J gene TRBJ1-5; D unclear. The V and J ends lost 3 bases and 0 bases respectively, with 9 bases between them. The CDR3 sequence is 15 residues long. In germline, CDR1 is MNHEY, CDR2 SMNVEV (reference sequence). CDR3 DNA: TGTGCCAGCAGTTTCAGTCCAAGTAGCAATCAGCCCCAGCATTTT. Protein sequence: CASSFSPSSNQPQHF.

The rearrangement joins TRBV28 to TRBJ1-2; tentative D call: TRBD1 (5 bases). The V end lost 0 bases, the J end lost 4 bases, and 9 bases lay between the germline ends. Germline V gives CDR1 MDHEN, CDR2 SYDVKM. This CDR3 contains 14 residues. CDR3 residues: CASSLWGEGYGYTF. CDR3 coding DNA: TGTGCCAGCAGTTTATGGGGGGAGGGCTATGGCTACACCTTC.

The chain uses TRBV30 and TRBJ2-7; 10 positions match TRBD1. The CDR3 spans 13 residues. Germline trimming cut 5 bases from V and 7 bases from J; bases unmatched to any gene: 8. From germline, CDR1 is GTSNPN and CDR2 SVGIG (reference sequence). This chain's CDR3 is CAWGGQGRREQYF. The CDR3 DNA follows: TGTGCCTGGGGGGGACAGGGGAGAAGGGAGCAGTACTTC.

The CDR3 DNA reads as TGTGCTAGTGGTTTGGGACAGCCGGGCGATGAAAAACTGTTTTTT. Translating it yields CASGLGQPGDEKLFF. The chain recombines TRBV12-5 with TRBJ1-4; tentatively, D is TRBD1 (5 bases). The ends were cut back, 1 base at V and 6 bases at J, with 12 bases in the middle. CDR3 length: 15 residues. Germline V gene data show CDR1 as LGHNT and CDR2 as FRNRAP.

CDR3 protein: CASSVGQGPYNEQFF. CDR3 nucleotide sequence: TGTGCCAGCAGTGTGGGACAGGGCCCCTACAATGAGCAGTTCTTC. J is TRBJ2-1 and V is TRBV5-8, with TRBD1 matching 9 bases. Germline assignment: CDR1 SGHTS and CDR2 YDEGEE. The V segment lost 5 bases and the J segment 2 bases; nucleotides outside the gene matches: 5. There are 15 residues in the CDR3.

The gene calls are TRBV18 and TRBJ1-5; TRBD1 matches at 8 bases. The length of the CDR3 is 13 residues. Germline loops: CDR1 KGHSH, CDR2 LQKENI. Unmatched junction bases numbered 5, after V lost 8 bases and J lost 5 bases. The chain's CDR3 is CASQGARDQPQHF. The CDR3 bases are TGTGCCAGCCAGGGGGCGCGGGATCAGCCCCAGCATTTT. The entire variable domain, with the rest obtained from reference TRBV18 and TRBJ1-5, is as follows: NAGVMQNPRHLVRRRGQEARLRCSPMKGHSHVYWYRQLPEEGLKFMVYLQKENIIDESGMPKERFSAEFPKEGPSILRIQQVVRGDSAAYFCASQGARDQPQHFGDGTRLSIL.

There are a few counts of this clone. J is TRBJ1-1 and V is TRBV7-3, with TRBD1 identical over 10 bases. The CDR3 is 16 residues long. The germline V gene has CDR1 SGHTA and CDR2 FQGTGA. V shed 0 bases, J shed 4 bases, and the junction held 5 bases outside the gene matches. CDR3 sequence: CASSLTVGQGVTEAFF. CDR3 DNA sequence: TGTGCCAGCAGCTTAACAGTTGGACAGGGGGTCACTGAAGCTTTCTTT.

The chain has TRBV6-6 and TRBJ1-2; possible D gene TRBD1, 6 bases. The length of the CDR3 is 13 residues. Trimming cost V 7 bases and J 8 bases, with 17 bases left between them. CDR1 and CDR2 from the germline V gene are MNHNY and SVGAGI (reference sequence). DNA for the CDR3: TGTGCCAGCATCCTAGCCGGGACACAGGGCTACACCTTC. This encodes CASILAGTQGYTF.